The T cell receptor beta chain described here comes from a study of blood T cell repertoires in COVID-19. Study background: Nucleic acid was either cDNA or gDNA, and it came from T cells, B-cell-depleted T cells, or PBMCs.

CDR1 is MGHRA and CDR2 is YSYEKL in the germline V gene. The CDR3 loop spans 15 amino acids. Between the trimmed V and J ends, which lost 5 bases and 5 bases, there was a span of 18 bases. Assay used: immunoSEQ multiplex PCR; TCRdb lists only in-frame clones, some missing. The table lists 110,000 or so clones, approximately 89% of them singletons. Input material: peripheral blood. The chain links TRBV4-1 to TRBJ1-1; D is ambiguous. This clonotype was obtained from a woman in her fifties or sixties with COVID-19, enrolled during active disease. CDR3 in DNA: TGCGCCAGCAGCTCAGGTCGAGAGGGAAGGACTGAAGCTTTCTTT. Translating it yields CASSSGREGRTEAFF.